This T cell receptor beta chain was captured by sequencing in a study of the immune and genomic landscape of osteosarcoma. Study observations and caveats: Clonality was higher in immune-hot C3 than cold C1, yet still low. External normal skin and healthy peripheral blood data provided clonality references.

The ends were cut back, 5 bases at V and 3 bases at J, with 7 bases in the middle. The CDR3 runs 12 residues. In germline, CDR1 is SGHAT, CDR2 FQNNGV. Method: immunoSEQ multiplex PCR; TCRdb's copy keeps in-frame clones and lacks some. This sample carries over 200 clones, 80% of them seen once, and the ten largest clones take roughly an eighth. Points on this clone: The antigen is undetermined.

Osteosarcoma specimens were post-treatment primary, local recurrence and metastasis tumors from poor-prognosis patients. The gene calls are TRBV11-2 and TRBJ2-5, with D hard to call. Sequencing input: metastatic tumor tissue from the scapula. The TCR comes from a girl aged 10-17 years with osteosarcoma. The CDR3 region is CASSLPEETQYF. CDR3 bases: TGTGCCAGCAGCCTCCCTGAAGAGACCCAGTACTTC. Drawing the rest from reference TRBV11-2 and TRBJ2-5, the complete variable domain is EAGVAQSPRYKIIEKRQSVAFWCNPISGHATLYWYQQILGQGPKLLIQFQNNGVVDDSQLPKDRFSAERLKGVDSTLKIQPAKLEDSAVYLCASSLPEETQYFGPGTRLLVL.